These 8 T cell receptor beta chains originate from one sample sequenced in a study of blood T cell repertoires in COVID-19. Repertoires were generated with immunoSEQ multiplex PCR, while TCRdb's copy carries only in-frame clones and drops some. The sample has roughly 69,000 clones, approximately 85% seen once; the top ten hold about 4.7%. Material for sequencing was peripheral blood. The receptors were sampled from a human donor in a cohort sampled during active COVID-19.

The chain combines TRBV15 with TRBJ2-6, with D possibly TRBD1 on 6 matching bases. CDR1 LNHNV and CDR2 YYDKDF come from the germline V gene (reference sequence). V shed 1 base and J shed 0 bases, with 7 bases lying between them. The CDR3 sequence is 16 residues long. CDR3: CATSRGQDSGANVLTF. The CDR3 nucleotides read TGTGCCACCAGCAGAGGACAGGACTCTGGGGCCAACGTCCTGACTTTC.

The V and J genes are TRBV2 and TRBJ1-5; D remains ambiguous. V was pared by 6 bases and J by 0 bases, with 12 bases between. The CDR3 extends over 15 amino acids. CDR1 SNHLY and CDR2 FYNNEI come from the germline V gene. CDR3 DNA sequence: TGTGCCAGCAGGACTGATTTTTATAGCAATCAGCCCCAGCATTTT. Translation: CASRTDFYSNQPQHF.

The CDR3 spells CASSQEGGLSTDTQYF. The CDR3 DNA is TGCGCCAGCAGCCAAGAAGGCGGACTTAGCACAGATACGCAGTATTTT. This chain links TRBV4-1 with TRBJ2-3; D perhaps matches TRBD2 (5 bases). This CDR3 is 16 amino acids long. The germline CDR1 and CDR2 sequences are MGHRA and YSYEKL. The germline V and J ends were trimmed by 0 bases and 0 bases, with 10 bases remaining between them.

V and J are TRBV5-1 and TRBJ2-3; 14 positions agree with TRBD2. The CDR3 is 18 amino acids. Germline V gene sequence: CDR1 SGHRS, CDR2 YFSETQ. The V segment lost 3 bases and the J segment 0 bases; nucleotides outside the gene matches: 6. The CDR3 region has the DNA TGCGCCAGCAGCTCGGGACTAGCGGGAGTTATTAGCACAGATACGCAGTATTTT. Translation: CASSSGLAGVISTDTQYF.

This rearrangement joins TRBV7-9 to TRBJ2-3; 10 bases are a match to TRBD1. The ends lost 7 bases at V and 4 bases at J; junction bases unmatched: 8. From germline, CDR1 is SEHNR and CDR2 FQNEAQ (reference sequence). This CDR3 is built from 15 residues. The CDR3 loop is CASTTGTGAADTQYF. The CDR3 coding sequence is TGTGCCAGCACTACGGGGACAGGGGCGGCAGATACGCAGTATTTT. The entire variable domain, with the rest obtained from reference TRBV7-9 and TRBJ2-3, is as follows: DTGVSQNPRHKITKRGQNVTFRCDPISEHNRLYWYRQTLGQGPEFLTYFQNEAQLEKSRLLSDRFSAERPKGSFSTLEIQRTEQGDSAMYLCASTTGTGAADTQYFGPGTRLTVL.

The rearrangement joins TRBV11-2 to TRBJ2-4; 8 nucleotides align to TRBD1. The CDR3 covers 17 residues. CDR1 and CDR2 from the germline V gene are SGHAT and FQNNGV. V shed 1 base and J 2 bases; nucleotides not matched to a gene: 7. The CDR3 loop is CASSLARQGWTKNIQYF. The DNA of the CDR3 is TGTGCCAGCAGCTTAGCGCGACAGGGGTGGACCAAAAACATTCAGTACTTC. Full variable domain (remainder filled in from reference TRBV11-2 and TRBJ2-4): EAGVAQSPRYKIIEKRQSVAFWCNPISGHATLYWYQQILGQGPKLLIQFQNNGVVDDSQLPKDRFSAERLKGVDSTLKIQPAKLEDSAVYLCASSLARQGWTKNIQYFGAGTRLSVL.

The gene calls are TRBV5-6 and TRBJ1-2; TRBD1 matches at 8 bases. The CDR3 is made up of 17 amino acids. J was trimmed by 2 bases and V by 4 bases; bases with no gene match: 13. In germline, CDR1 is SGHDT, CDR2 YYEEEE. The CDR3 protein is CASSQTGTGRLNYGYTF. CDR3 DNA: TGTGCCAGCAGCCAGACCGGGACAGGACGGTTGAACTATGGCTACACCTTC.

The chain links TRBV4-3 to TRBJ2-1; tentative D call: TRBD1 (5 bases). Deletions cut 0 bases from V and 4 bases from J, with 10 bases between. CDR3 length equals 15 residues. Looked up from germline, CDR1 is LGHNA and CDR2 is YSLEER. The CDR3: CASSQDGNRYNEQFF. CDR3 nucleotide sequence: TGCGCCAGCAGCCAAGATGGGAACAGGTACAATGAGCAGTTCTTC.